A single sample is the source of the 31 T cell receptor beta chains below, sequenced in a study of long-term antiretroviral therapy in people with HIV. Samples were assayed with immunoSEQ v3.0 at survey level. Profiled with immunoSEQ multiplex PCR; TCRdb holds only in-frame clones, not every one. The sample yields about 12,000 clones, approximately 80% seen once. The sample in question was unsorted PBMCs, obtained 0.5 years before starting antiretroviral therapy. These receptor sequences come from a woman aged 40 to 50 with HIV.

The chain combines TRBV18 with TRBJ1-1; no reliable D call. Trimming pared 2 bases from V and 6 bases from J, leaving 7 bases between. Germline V CDR1 and CDR2: KGHSH, LQKENI. The CDR3 is 12 amino acids. The CDR3 spells CASSPFGAEAFF. CDR3 bases: TGTGCCAGCTCACCATTCGGTGCTGAAGCTTTCTTT.

CDR3 nucleotides: TGTGCCAGCAGTCCAACCCCAGGGGAGCAGTACTTC. This codes for CASSPTPGEQYF. The chain employs TRBV5-5 and TRBJ2-7; perhaps TRBD1 as D (5 bases). V was clipped by 5 bases and J by 7 bases, with 13 bases between them. The CDR3 has 12 residues. The germline V gene encodes CDR1 SGHKS and CDR2 YYEKEE (reference sequence).

The chain has TRBV6-6 and TRBJ2-5; D remains unclear. This CDR3 has 13 amino acids. CDR1 and CDR2 (germline): MNHNY, SVGAGI (reference sequence). The V and J ends lost 5 bases and 1 base respectively, with 8 bases between them. CDR3 sequence: CASSRARQETQYF. In DNA, the CDR3 is TGTGCCAGCAGTCGGGCCCGCCAAGAGACCCAGTACTTC.

The chain links TRBV7-9 to TRBJ1-1; D gene uncertain. V shed 6 bases and J shed 4 bases, with 9 bases lying between them. There are 12 residues in the CDR3. Germline V gene data show CDR1 as SEHNR and CDR2 as FQNEAQ (reference sequence). As DNA, the CDR3 is TGTGCCAGCAGTGGCCTGGGCACTGAAGCTTTCTTT. This sequence encodes CASSGLGTEAFF.

In its sample, this clone was seen a few times. The chain carries TRBV10-3 and TRBJ2-3; D not resolved. The germline gives CDR1 ENHRY, CDR2 SYGVKD. The CDR3 has 11 amino acids. Trimming pared 4 bases from V and 4 bases from J, leaving 3 bases between. The CDR3 protein is CAISVADTQYF. CDR3 coding DNA: TGTGCCATCAGTGTGGCAGATACGCAGTATTTT.

The chain recombines TRBV9 with TRBJ1-2; 9 positions agree with TRBD1. V lost 2 bases to trimming and J lost 4 bases; unmatched junction nucleotides: 3. This CDR3 is built from 14 residues. Germline lookup yields CDR1 SGDLS and CDR2 YYNGEE. The CDR3: CASSVGQGIYGYTF. Written as DNA, the CDR3 is TGTGCCAGCAGCGTCGGACAGGGGATCTATGGCTACACCTTC.

The V call is TRBV5-8, the J call TRBJ2-5; TRBD1 aligns across 10 bases. The V segment lost 5 bases and the J segment 1 base; nucleotides outside the gene matches: 11. The CDR3 has 17 amino acids. Germline V gene sequence: CDR1 SGHTS, CDR2 YDEGEE. The CDR3 coding sequence is TGTGCCAGCAGTCCCGGGACAGGGGAAAACCCCCAAGAGACCCAGTACTTC. This sequence encodes CASSPGTGENPQETQYF.

V is TRBV4-3 and J is TRBJ2-3; TRBD2 matches at 12 bases. Losses at the gene ends were 4 bases for V and 2 bases for J; bases not matched to a gene: 10. Germline assignment: CDR1 LGHNA and CDR2 YSLEER. There are 18 residues in the CDR3. The CDR3 protein is CASSPHPLAGGITDTQYF. The CDR3, as DNA: TGCGCCAGCAGCCCCCACCCACTAGCGGGGGGAATCACAGATACGCAGTATTTT.

J is TRBJ1-2 and V is TRBV19, with unresolved D. The germline CDR1 and CDR2 sequences are LNHDA and SQIVND (reference sequence). CDR3 size: 16 residues. V was clipped by 4 bases and J by 5 bases, with 20 bases between them. The CDR3 spells CASSTSARTGRYGYTF. The CDR3 nucleotides read TGTGCCAGTAGTACATCGGCCCGGACGGGTCGTTATGGCTACACCTTC. Full variable domain (outside the CDR3, taken from reference TRBV19 and TRBJ1-2): DGGITQSPKYLFRKEGQNVTLSCEQNLNHDAMYWYRQDPGQGLRLIYYSQIVNDFQKGDIAEGYSVSREKKESFPLTVTSAQKNPTAFYLCASSTSARTGRYGYTFGSGTRLTVV.

This clone has a handful of counts. The genes are TRBV7-6 and TRBJ2-6; 10 nucleotides match TRBD1. The CDR3 is made up of 18 amino acids. The trim removed 4 bases at V and 0 bases at J, leaving 6 bases unmatched. Germline V gene data show CDR1 as SGHVS and CDR2 as FNYEAQ. The CDR3 DNA sequence: TGTGCCAGCAGCTGGGGGACAGGGGTGATCTCTGGGGCCAACGTCCTGACTTTC. Protein sequence: CASSWGTGVISGANVLTF.

This chain connects TRBV2 to TRBJ2-7, with D possibly matching TRBD1 (5 bases). The CDR3 loop spans 11 amino acids. Germline CDR1 is SNHLY and CDR2 is FYNNEI. Trimming took 6 bases from V and 3 from J, leaving 6 bases between them. The DNA of the CDR3 is TGTGCCAGCAGGCAGGGCTACGAGCAGTACTTC. Amino acid sequence: CASRQGYEQYF.

This clone showed up just a few times. The J gene is TRBJ1-1, the V gene TRBV28; no reliable D call. In germline, CDR1 is MDHEN, CDR2 SYDVKM. This CDR3 has 18 residues. V lost 1 base to trimming and J lost 0 bases, with 18 bases between them. The chain's CDR3 is CASSLFLDTRNVNTEAFF. DNA of the CDR3: TGTGCCAGCAGTTTATTCCTCGACACCAGAAATGTGAACACTGAAGCTTTCTTT.

The chain couples TRBV7-9 to TRBJ2-3; possibly TRBD1 or TRBD2 for D (5 bases each). Germline CDR1 is SEHNR and CDR2 is FQNEAQ (reference sequence). V lost 6 bases and J 4 bases, leaving 11 bases between the germline ends. The CDR3 consists of 13 residues. This CDR3 is CASRRDGSDTQYF. For the CDR3, the DNA is TGTGCCAGCAGACGGGACGGCTCAGATACGCAGTATTTT.

V and J are TRBV19 and TRBJ1-6; TRBD1 matches at 9 bases. CDR1 is LNHDA and CDR2 is SQIVND in the germline V gene (reference sequence). The CDR3 loop spans 17 amino acids. The V gene end was trimmed by 6 bases and the J gene end by 8 bases; junction bases not matched to a gene: 14. The CDR3 spells CASRGQGRRAGYSPLHF. Here the CDR3 DNA reads TGTGCCAGTAGGGGACAGGGAAGACGGGCCGGGTATTCACCCCTCCACTTT.

This clone has a single count. This sequence joins TRBV2 and TRBJ2-7; 8 nucleotides match TRBD2. Per the germline V gene, CDR1 is SNHLY and CDR2 is FYNNEI. The V segment lost 8 bases and the J segment 3 bases; nucleotides outside the gene matches: 6. The CDR3 extends over 13 amino acids. In DNA, the CDR3 is TGTGCCAGCCAGCCGGGAGGGTACTACGAGCAGTACTTC. Amino acids: CASQPGGYYEQYF.

V gene TRBV10-2 combines with J gene TRBJ1-1, with 8 nucleotides matching TRBD1. This CDR3 is 14 amino acids long. J was trimmed by 1 base and V by 6 bases; bases with no gene match: 4. CDR1 and CDR2 (germline): WSHSY, SAAADI. The CDR3 loop is CASRAQGANTEAFF. The CDR3, as DNA: TGCGCCAGCAGAGCGCAGGGGGCGAACACTGAAGCTTTCTTT.

The V and J genes are TRBV6-1 and TRBJ1-6; unclear D gene. Looked up from germline, CDR1 is MNHNS and CDR2 is SASEGT. There are 13 residues in the CDR3. Trimming removed 3 bases from V and 6 bases from J, with 6 bases in between. CDR3 nucleotide sequence: TGTGCCAGCAGTGATCAACCTAATTCACCCCTCCACTTT. As protein: CASSDQPNSPLHF.

The rearrangement links TRBV10-2 to TRBJ2-7; 9 nucleotides line up with TRBD1. The germline CDR1 and CDR2 sequences are WSHSY and SAAADI. The CDR3 totals 12 residues. CDR3 bases: TGCGCTACAGGGGGCATGACCTACGAGCAGTACTTC. Amino acid sequence: CATGGMTYEQYF.

This clone appeared a few times. This rearrangement joins TRBV19 to TRBJ1-1, with a weak D call TRBD1 (5 bases). The V and J ends lost 5 bases and 0 bases respectively, with 7 bases between them. There are 13 residues in the CDR3. CDR1 and CDR2 (germline): LNHDA, SQIVND (reference sequence). The CDR3 sequence: CASSPTVNTEAFF. For the CDR3, the DNA is TGTGCCAGTAGTCCGACAGTGAACACTGAAGCTTTCTTT.

DNA of the CDR3: TGTGCCAGCAGTTACTCTCTCGCAGGTTTCTACAATGAGCAGTTCTTC. Translated, it gives CASSYSLAGFYNEQFF. J is TRBJ2-1 and V is TRBV6-5; no definite D call. V lost 0 bases and J lost 3, with 12 bases in between. The length of the CDR3 is 16 residues. CDR1 is MNHEY and CDR2 is SVGAGI in the germline V gene.

The chain is built from TRBV5-1 and TRBJ2-2; D is unclear. The CDR3 is made up of 14 amino acids. V shed 5 bases and J shed 1 base, with 9 bases lying between them. Germline CDR1 reads SGHRS; CDR2 reads YFSETQ. The DNA of the CDR3 is TGCGCCAGCAGAGGACCTATGAACACCGGGGAGCTGTTTTTT. Its translation is CASRGPMNTGELFF.

The rearrangement links TRBV7-8 to TRBJ2-3; D perhaps matches TRBD2 (6 bases). V lost 3 bases to trimming and J lost 6 bases, with 10 bases between them. This CDR3 contains 13 residues. From germline, CDR1 is SGHVS and CDR2 FQNEAQ. The CDR3 region is CASSFRDWDTQYF. CDR3 in DNA: TGTGCCAGCAGCTTTAGGGACTGGGATACGCAGTATTTT.

The chain joins TRBV23-1 to TRBJ1-2; no clear D. TRBV23-1 counts as an open reading frame of uncertain function. Trimming left V 1 base short and J 4 bases short, with 7 bases between. CDR3 length: 13 residues. This CDR3 is CASSQYGPYGYTF. The CDR3 DNA reads TGCGCCAGCAGTCAATATGGACCCTATGGCTACACCTTC.

This chain uses TRBV18 with TRBJ1-1; 7 positions agree with TRBD1. J gave up 5 bases and V 3 bases, and 9 bases lay outside the gene matches. This CDR3 region has 15 residues. The V gene's germline CDR1 is KGHSH and CDR2 LQKENI. CDR3 protein: CASSPFSQGGTEAFF. The CDR3, as DNA: TGTGCCAGCTCACCGTTTTCCCAGGGGGGGACTGAAGCTTTCTTT.

This clone was detected only a few times. The chain recombines TRBV6-7 with TRBJ2-1, with unresolved D. TRBV6-7 belongs to the ORF category, with a function that is uncertain. The V and J ends lost 8 bases and 7 bases respectively, with 6 bases between them. The CDR3 has 10 residues. In DNA, the CDR3 is TGTGCCAGCCCGAATAATGAGCAGTTCTTC. Translation gives CASPNNEQFF.

V usage is TRBV7-9 and J usage is TRBJ1-2, with a weak D call TRBD1 (5 bases). Trimming stripped 4 bases from V and 3 bases from J, with 12 bases between. The CDR3 covers 14 residues. Germline V CDR1 and CDR2: SEHNR, FQNEAQ (reference sequence). The CDR3 here is CASSSLDRYYGYTF. CDR3 DNA sequence: TGTGCCAGCAGCTCCCTAGACAGATACTATGGCTACACCTTC.

This clone was observed once. This chain uses TRBV18 with TRBJ1-2; D may be TRBD1 (6 bases). Trimming took 2 bases from V and 6 from J, leaving 16 bases between them. The CDR3 runs 15 residues. Germline assignment: CDR1 KGHSH and CDR2 LQKENI. DNA of the CDR3: TGTGCCAGCTCACCAGGGTCAGGGGTACTGGATGGCTACACCTTC. Translation: CASSPGSGVLDGYTF.

This clone showed up just a few times. V usage is TRBV7-9 and J usage is TRBJ2-2; D perhaps matches TRBD1 (6 bases). This CDR3 has 16 amino acids. The V end lost 3 bases, the J end lost 1 base, and 12 bases lay between the germline ends. Per the germline V gene, CDR1 is SEHNR and CDR2 is FQNEAQ (reference sequence). The CDR3 bases are TGTGCCAGCAGCTTGCCCGGGACATTGAACACCGGGGAGCTGTTTTTT. Translating gives CASSLPGTLNTGELFF.

The chain uses TRBV14 and TRBJ2-3, with D possibly being TRBD1 (6 bases). V dropped 4 bases and J dropped 3 bases, with 11 bases sitting between them. This CDR3 contains 14 residues. Germline CDR1 reads SGHDN; CDR2 reads FVKESK. The DNA for the CDR3 is TGTGCCAGCAGCCTATACAGGGAAACAGATACGCAGTATTTT. Amino acid sequence: CASSLYRETDTQYF.

V is TRBV30 and J is TRBJ1-3; D uncertain. Trimming took off 3 bases at V and 3 bases at J, with 15 bases between the two ends. This CDR3 is 15 amino acids long. The germline gives CDR1 GTSNPN, CDR2 SVGIG (reference sequence). The CDR3 coding sequence is TGTGCCTGGAGCCCGGGCGTAGGGAGTGGAAACACCATATATTTT. Encoded protein: CAWSPGVGSGNTIYF.

This clone has more than one count but fewer than ten. The chain has TRBV14 and TRBJ2-7; 8 bases fit TRBD2. Germline CDR1 is SGHDN and CDR2 is FVKESK. V dropped 1 base and J dropped 3; count of bases not matched to a gene: 11. This CDR3 is built from 17 residues. The CDR3 is CASSQALGTSGIYEQYF. As DNA, the CDR3 is TGTGCCAGCAGCCAAGCCCTTGGAACTAGCGGTATCTACGAGCAGTACTTC.